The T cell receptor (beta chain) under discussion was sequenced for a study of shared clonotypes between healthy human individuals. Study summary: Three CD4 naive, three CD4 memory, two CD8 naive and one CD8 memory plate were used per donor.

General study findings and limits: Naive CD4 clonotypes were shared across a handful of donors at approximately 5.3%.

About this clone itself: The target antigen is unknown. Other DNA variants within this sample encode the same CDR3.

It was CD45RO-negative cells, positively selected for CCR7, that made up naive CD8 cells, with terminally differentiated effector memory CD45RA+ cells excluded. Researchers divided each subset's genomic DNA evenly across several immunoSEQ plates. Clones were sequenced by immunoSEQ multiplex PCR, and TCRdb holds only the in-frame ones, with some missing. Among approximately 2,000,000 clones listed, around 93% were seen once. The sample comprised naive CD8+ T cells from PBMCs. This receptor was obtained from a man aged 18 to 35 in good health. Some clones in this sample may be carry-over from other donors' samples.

The CDR3 spells CASSPRESYEQYF. CDR3 nucleotides: TGTGCCAGTAGCCCGAGGGAGTCCTACGAGCAGTACTTC. This chain connects TRBV19 to TRBJ2-7, with a weak D call TRBD2 (5 bases). This CDR3 region has 13 residues. The germline V and J ends were trimmed by 6 bases and 1 base, with 10 bases remaining between them. Germline V gives CDR1 LNHDA, CDR2 SQIVND (reference sequence).